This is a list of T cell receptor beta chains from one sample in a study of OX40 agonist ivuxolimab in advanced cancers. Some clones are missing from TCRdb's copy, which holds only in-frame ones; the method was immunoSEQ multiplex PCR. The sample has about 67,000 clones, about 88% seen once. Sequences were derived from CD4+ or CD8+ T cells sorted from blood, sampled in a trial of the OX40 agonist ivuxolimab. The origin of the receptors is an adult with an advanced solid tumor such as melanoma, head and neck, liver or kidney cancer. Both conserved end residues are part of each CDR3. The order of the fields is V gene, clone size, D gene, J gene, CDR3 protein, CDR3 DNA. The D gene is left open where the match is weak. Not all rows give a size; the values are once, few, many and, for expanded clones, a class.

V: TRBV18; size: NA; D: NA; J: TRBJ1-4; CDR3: CASSPPGTGLGEKLFF; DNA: TGTGCCAGCTCACCACCGGGGACCGGTCTAGGAGAAAAACTGTTTTTT
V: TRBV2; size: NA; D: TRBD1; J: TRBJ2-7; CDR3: CASGQGYEQYF; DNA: TGTGCCAGCGGACAGGGGTACGAGCAGTACTTC
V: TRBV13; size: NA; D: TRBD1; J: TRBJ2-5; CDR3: CASSSLGRTGGFETQYF; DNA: TGTGCCAGCAGCTCCCTCGGCCGGACAGGGGGCTTCGAGACCCAGTACTTC
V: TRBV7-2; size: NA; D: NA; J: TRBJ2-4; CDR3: CASSPPGREDIQYF; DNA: TGTGCCAGCAGCCCTCCGGGACGCGAGGACATTCAGTACTTC
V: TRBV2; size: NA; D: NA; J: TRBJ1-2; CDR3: CASSEDPMGYTF; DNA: TGTGCCAGCAGTGAAGACCCGATGGGCTACACCTTC
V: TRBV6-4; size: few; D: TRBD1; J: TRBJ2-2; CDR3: CASRLDRGSTGELFF; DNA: TGTGCCAGCAGATTGGACAGGGGGTCCACCGGGGAGCTGTTTTTT
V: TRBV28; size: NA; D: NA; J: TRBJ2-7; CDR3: CASSSRAVSYEQYF; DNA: TGTGCCAGCAGTTCCCGAGCGGTAAGCTACGAGCAGTACTTC
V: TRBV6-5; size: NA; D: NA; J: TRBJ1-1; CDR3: CASSSAGTEAFF; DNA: TGTGCCAGCAGTTCAGCCGGGACAGAAGCTTTCTTT
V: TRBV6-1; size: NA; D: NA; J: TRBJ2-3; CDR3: CASKITPPVDTQYF; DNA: TGTGCCAGCAAAATTACGCCGCCTGTGGATACGCAGTATTTT
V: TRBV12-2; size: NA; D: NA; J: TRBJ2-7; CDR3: CASPRQAYEQYF; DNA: TGTGCAAGCCCAAGGCAGGCCTACGAGCAGTACTTC
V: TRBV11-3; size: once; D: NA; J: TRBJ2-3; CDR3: CASSLGTNTQYF; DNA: TGTGCCAGCAGCTTAGGAACAAATACGCAGTATTTT
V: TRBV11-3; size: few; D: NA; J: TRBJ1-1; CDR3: CASSLVGQKPEAFF; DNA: TGTGCCAGCAGCTTAGTAGGTCAGAAACCTGAAGCTTTCTTT